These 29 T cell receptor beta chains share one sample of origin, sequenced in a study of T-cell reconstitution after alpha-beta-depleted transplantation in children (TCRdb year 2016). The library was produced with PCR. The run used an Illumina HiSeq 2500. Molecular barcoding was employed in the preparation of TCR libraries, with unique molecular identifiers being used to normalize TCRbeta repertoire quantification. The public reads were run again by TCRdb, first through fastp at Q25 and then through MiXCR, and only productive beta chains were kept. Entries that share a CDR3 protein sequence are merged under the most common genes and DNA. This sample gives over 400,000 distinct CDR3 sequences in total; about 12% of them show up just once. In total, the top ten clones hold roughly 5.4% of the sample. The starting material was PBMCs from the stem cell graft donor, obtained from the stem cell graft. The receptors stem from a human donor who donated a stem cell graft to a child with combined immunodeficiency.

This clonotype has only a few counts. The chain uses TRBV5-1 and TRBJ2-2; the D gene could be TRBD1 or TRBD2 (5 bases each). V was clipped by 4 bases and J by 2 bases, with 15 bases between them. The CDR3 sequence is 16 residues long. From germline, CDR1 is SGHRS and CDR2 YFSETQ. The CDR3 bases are TGCGCCAGCAGCGTTTCGGGACCCCTTAACACCGGGGAGCTGTTTTTT. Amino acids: CASSVSGPLNTGELFF.

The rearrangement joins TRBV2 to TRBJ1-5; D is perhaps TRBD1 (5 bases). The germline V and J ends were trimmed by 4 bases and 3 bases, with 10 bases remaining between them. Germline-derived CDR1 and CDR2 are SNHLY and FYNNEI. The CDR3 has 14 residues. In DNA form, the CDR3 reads TGTGCCAGCAGTGCTGACAGTAACAATCAGCCCCAGCATTTT. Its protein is CASSADSNNQPQHF.

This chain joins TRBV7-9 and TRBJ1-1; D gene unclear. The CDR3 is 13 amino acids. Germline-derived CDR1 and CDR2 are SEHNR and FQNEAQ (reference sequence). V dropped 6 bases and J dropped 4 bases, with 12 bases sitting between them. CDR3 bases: TGTGCCAGCAGGTACGCAGCGGGCACTGAAGCTTTCTTT. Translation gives CASRYAAGTEAFF. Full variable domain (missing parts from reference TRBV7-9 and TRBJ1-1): DTGVSQNPRHKITKRGQNVTFRCDPISEHNRLYWYRQTLGQGPEFLTYFQNEAQLEKSRLLSDRFSAERPKGSFSTLEIQRTEQGDSAMYLCASRYAAGTEAFFGQGTRLTVV.

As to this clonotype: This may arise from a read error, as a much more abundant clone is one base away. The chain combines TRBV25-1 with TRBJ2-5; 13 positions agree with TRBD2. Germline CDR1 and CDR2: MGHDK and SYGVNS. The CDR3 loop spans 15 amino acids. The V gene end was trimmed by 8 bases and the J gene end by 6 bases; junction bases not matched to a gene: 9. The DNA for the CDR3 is TGTGCCAGCTCGGGACTAGCGGGGTGCGTGAAGACCCAGTACTTC. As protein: CASSGLAGCVKTQYF.

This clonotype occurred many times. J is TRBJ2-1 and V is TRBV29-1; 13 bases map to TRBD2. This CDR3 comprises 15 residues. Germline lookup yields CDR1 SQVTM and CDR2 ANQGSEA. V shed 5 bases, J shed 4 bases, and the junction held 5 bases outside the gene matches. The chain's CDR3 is CSVPGLAGVYNEQFF. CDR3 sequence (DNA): TGCAGCGTTCCCGGACTAGCGGGAGTTTACAATGAGCAGTTCTTC.

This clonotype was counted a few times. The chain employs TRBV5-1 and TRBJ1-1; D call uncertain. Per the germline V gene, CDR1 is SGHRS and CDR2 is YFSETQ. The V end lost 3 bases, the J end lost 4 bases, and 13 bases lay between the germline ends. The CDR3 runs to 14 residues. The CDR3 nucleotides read TGCGCCAGCAGCTCGGACCTCAGCGGCACTGAAGCTTTCTTT. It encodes CASSSDLSGTEAFF.

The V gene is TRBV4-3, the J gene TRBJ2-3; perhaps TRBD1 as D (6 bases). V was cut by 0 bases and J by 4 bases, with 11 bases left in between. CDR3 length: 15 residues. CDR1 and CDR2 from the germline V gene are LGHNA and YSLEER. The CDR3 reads CASSQDQGPADTQYF. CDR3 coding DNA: TGCGCCAGCAGCCAAGACCAGGGGCCCGCAGATACGCAGTATTTT.

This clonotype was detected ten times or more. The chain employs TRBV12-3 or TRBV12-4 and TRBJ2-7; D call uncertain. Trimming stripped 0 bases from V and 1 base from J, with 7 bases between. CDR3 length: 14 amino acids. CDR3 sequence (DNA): TGTGCCAGCAGTTTAGCGTACAGTTCCTACGAGCAGTACTTC. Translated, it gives CASSLAYSSYEQYF.

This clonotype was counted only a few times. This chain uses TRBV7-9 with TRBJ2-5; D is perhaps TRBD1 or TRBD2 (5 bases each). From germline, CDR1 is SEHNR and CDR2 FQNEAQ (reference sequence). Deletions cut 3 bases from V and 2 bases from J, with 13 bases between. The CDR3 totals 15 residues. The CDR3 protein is CASSFKRDAQETQYF. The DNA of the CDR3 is TGTGCCAGCAGCTTCAAGAGGGACGCGCAAGAGACCCAGTACTTC.

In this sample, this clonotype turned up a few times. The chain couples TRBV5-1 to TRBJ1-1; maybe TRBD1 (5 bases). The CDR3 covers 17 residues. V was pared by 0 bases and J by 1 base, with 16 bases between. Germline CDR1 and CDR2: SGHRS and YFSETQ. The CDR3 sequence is CASSLGRGGGTNTEAFF. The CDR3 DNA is TGCGCCAGCAGCTTGGGCCGGGGTGGGGGAACGAACACTGAAGCTTTCTTT.

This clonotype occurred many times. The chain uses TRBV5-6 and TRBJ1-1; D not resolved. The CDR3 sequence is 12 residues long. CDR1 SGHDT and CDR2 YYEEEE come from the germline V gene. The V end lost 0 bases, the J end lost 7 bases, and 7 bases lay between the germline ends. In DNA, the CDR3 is TGTGCCAGCAGCTTGGCGGTGGGTGAAGCTTTCTTT. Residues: CASSLAVGEAFF.

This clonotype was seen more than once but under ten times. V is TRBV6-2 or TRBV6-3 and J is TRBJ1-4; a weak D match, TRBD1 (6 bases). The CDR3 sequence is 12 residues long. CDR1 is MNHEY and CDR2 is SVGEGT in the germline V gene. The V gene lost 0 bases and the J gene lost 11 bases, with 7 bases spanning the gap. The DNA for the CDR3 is TGTGCCAGCAGTTACTCGCAGGGGAAACTGTTTTTT. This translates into CASSYSQGKLFF.

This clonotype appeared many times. The CDR3 loop reads CASSFISYEQYF. In DNA, the CDR3 is TGTGCCAGCAGTTTTATATCCTACGAGCAGTACTTC. This sequence joins TRBV12-3 or TRBV12-4 and TRBJ2-7; D is undetermined. V shed 3 bases and J shed 1 base, with 4 bases lying between them. The CDR3 runs 12 residues.

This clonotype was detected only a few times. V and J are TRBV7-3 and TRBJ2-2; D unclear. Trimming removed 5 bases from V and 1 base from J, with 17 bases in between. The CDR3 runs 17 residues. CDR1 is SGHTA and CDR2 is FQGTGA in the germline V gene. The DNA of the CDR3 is TGTGCCAGCAGCCCGTCGCAGGTCCCCTTGAACACCGGGGAGCTGTTTTTT. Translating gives CASSPSQVPLNTGELFF.

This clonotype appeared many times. CDR3 sequence: CASSQEPSTTYNEQFF. CDR3 DNA: TGCGCCAGCAGCCAAGAACCCTCGACTACTTACAATGAGCAGTTCTTC. J is TRBJ2-1 and V is TRBV4-3; D is perhaps TRBD2 (5 bases). The CDR3 covers 16 residues. CDR1 LGHNA and CDR2 YSLEER come from the germline V gene. Trimming removed 0 bases at V and 4 bases at J, with 13 bases between.

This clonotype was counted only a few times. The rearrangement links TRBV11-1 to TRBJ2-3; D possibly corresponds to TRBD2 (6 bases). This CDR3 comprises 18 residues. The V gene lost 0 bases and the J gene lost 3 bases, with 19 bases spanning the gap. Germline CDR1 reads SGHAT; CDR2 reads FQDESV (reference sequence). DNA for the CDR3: TGTGCCAGCAGCTTAGCGACGAGGCTGGAGGGTGAGACAGATACGCAGTATTTT. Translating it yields CASSLATRLEGETDTQYF. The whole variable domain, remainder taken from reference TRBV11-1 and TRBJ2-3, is EAEVAQSPRYKITEKSQAVAFWCDPISGHATLYWYRQILGQGPELLVQFQDESVVDDSQLPKDRFSAERLKGVDSTLKIQPAELGDSAMYLCASSLATRLEGETDTQYFGPGTRLTVL.

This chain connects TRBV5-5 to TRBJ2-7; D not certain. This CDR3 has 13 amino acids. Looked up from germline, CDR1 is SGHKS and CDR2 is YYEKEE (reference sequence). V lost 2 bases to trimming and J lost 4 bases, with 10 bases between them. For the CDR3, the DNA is TGTGCCAGCAGCTTCAGGCCTGATTACGAGCAGTACTTC. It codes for CASSFRPDYEQYF.

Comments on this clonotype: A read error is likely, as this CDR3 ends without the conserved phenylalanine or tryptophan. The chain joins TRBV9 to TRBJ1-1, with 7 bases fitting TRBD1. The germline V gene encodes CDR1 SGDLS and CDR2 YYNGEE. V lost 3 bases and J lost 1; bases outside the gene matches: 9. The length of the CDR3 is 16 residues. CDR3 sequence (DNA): TGTGCCAGCAGCGAGCCACCCGGGACAGAGAACACTGAAGCTTTCTAT. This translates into CASSEPPGTENTEAFY.

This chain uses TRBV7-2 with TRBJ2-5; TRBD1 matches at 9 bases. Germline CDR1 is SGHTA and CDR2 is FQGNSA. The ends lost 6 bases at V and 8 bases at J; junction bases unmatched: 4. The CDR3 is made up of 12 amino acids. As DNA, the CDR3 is TGTGCCAGCAGGGGACAGGGAATAACCCAGTACTTC. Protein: CASRGQGITQYF.

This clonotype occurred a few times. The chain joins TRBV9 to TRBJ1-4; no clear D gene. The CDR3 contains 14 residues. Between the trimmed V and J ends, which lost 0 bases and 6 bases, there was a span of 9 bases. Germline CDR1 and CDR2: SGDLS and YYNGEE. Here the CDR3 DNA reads TGTGCCAGCAGCGTAGGAGGGTTAGATGAAAAACTGTTTTTT. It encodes CASSVGGLDEKLFF.

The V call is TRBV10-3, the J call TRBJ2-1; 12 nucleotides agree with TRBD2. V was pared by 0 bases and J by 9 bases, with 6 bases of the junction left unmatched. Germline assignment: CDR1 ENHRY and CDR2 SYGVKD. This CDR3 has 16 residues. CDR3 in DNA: TGTGCCATCAGTGAGTCGACTAGCGGGAGTTTGGGTGAGCAGTTCTTC. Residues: CAISESTSGSLGEQFF.

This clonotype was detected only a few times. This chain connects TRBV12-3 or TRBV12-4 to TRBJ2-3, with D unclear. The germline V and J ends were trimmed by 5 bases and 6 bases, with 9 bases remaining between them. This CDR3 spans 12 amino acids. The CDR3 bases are TGTGCCAGCAGTCAGATTTCGGATACGCAGTATTTT. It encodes CASSQISDTQYF.

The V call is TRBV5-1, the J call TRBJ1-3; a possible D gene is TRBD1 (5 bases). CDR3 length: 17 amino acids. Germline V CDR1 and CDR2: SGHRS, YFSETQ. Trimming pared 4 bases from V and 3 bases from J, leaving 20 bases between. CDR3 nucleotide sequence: TGCGCCAGCAGCCCTCGCCGGGGGGGTAGTGATGGAAACACCATATATTTT. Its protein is CASSPRRGGSDGNTIYF. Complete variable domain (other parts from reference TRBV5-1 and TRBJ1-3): KAGVTQTPRYLIKTRGQQVTLSCSPISGHRSVSWYQQTPGQGLQFLFEYFSETQRNKGNFPGRFSGRQFSNSRSEMNVSTLELGDSALYLCASSPRRGGSDGNTIYFGEGSWLTVV.

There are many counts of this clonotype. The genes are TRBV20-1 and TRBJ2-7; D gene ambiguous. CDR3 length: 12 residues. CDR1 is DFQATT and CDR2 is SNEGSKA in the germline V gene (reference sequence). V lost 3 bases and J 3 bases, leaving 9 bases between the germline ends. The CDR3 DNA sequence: TGCAGTGCTAGGGAACACTTCTACGAGCAGTACTTC. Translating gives CSAREHFYEQYF.

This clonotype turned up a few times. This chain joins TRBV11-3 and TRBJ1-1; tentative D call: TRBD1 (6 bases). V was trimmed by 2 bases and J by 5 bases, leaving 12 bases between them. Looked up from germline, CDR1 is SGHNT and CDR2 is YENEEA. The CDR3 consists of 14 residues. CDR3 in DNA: TGTGCCAGCAGCTTACTCACAGGGACAACTGAAGCTTTCTTT. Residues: CASSLLTGTTEAFF.

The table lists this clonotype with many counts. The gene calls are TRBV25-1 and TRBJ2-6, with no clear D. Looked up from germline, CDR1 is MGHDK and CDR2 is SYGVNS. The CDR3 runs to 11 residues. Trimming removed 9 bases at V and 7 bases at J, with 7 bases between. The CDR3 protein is CASQAANVLTF. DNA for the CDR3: TGTGCCAGTCAGGCCGCCAACGTCCTGACTTTC.

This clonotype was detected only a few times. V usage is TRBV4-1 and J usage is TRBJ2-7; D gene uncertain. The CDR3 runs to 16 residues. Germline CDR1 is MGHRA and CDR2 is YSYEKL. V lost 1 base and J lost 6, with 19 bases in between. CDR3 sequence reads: CASSQVVRQELPEQYF. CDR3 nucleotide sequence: TGCGCCAGCAGCCAAGTGGTAAGGCAGGAACTCCCCGAGCAGTACTTC.

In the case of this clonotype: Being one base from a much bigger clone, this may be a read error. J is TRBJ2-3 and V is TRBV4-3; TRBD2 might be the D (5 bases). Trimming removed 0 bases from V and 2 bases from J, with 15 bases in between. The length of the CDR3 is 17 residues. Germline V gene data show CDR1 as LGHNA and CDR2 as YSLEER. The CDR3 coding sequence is TGCGCCAGCAGCCAAGATCCCGGGGTAGTAGACACAGATACGCAGTATTTT. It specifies CASSQDPGVVDTDTQYF.

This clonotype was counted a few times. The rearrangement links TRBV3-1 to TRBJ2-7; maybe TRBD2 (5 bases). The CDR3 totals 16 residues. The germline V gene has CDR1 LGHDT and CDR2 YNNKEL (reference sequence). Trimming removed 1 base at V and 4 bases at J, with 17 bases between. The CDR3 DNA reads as TGTGCCAGCAGCCAAGGGTCCGGGGTGCACAGATACGAGCAGTACTTC. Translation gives CASSQGSGVHRYEQYF.